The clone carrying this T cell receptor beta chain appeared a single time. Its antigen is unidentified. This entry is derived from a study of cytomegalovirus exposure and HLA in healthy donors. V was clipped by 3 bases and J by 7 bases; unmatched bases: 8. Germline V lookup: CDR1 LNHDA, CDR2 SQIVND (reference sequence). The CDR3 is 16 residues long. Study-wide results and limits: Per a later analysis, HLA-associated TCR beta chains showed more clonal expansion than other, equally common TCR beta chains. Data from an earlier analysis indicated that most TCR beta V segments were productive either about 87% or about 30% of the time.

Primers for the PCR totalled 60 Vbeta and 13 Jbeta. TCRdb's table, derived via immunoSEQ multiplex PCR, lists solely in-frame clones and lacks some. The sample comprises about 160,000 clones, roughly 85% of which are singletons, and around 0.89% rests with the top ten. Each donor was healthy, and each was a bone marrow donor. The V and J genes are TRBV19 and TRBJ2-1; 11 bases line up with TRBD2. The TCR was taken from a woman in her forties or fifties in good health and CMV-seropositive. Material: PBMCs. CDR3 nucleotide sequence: TGTGCCAGTAGTATTGAACTAGCGGGAGCGAGGAATGAGCAGTTCTTC. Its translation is CASSIELAGARNEQFF.